This T cell receptor beta chain emerged from a study of patients and donors after allogeneic stem cell transplantation. The ends were cut back, 0 bases at V and 8 bases at J, with 13 bases in the middle. The germline V gene encodes CDR1 LGHNA and CDR2 YNFKEQ. The CDR3 runs to 14 residues. TCRdb called the RT-PCR reads again in MiXCR, with one record for every CDR3 protein. The data show 150,000 to 250,000 distinct CDR3 sequences, approximately 41% seen once. The table lists this clonotype with a few counts. The sample comprised blood, either unsorted or a sorted T cell fraction (not recorded which). This clonotype was sampled from a human donor who was either an allogeneic HSCT recipient or a stem cell or donor lymphocyte infusion donor (not recorded which). It is not recorded whose cells these are; they may come from a transplant donor. The chain recombines TRBV4-2 with TRBJ1-2; D gene unclear. CDR3 nucleotide sequence: TGTGCCAGCAGCCAAGATTTCGGTTTGGGCGGCTACACCTTC. Residues: CASSQDFGLGGYTF.